This entry lists 24 T cell receptor beta chains sequenced from one sample in a study of cytomegalovirus exposure and HLA in healthy donors. In the PCR, 60 Vbeta and 13 Jbeta primers were used. Profiled with immunoSEQ multiplex PCR; TCRdb holds only in-frame clones, not every one. The table lists 150,000 to 200,000 clones, 60% to 80% of them singletons, with roughly 13% in the top ten. The sample taken for sequencing was PBMCs. The receptors here all came from a man in his forties or fifties in good health and CMV-seropositive.

The rearrangement links TRBV13 to TRBJ2-7, with a weak D call TRBD2 (6 bases). From germline, CDR1 is PRHDT and CDR2 FYEKMQ (reference sequence). Trimming shortened V by 5 bases and J by 3 bases, and 11 bases separated the two germline ends. The CDR3 sequence is 13 residues long. DNA for the CDR3: TGTGCCAGCAGCCGGGGAGGCTTCTACGAGCAGTACGTC. Its protein product is CASSRGGFYEQYV.

The rearrangement joins TRBV28 to TRBJ1-4, with D maybe TRBD1 (5 bases). CDR3 length: 15 residues. Germline V gene lookup returns CDR1 MDHEN and CDR2 SYDVKM. V lost 6 bases and J lost 7, with 18 bases in between. For the CDR3, the DNA is TGTGCCAGCAGCACAAGTGGACGGAGGGGTGAAAAACTGTTTTTT. It yields the protein CASSTSGRRGEKLFF.

The CDR3 here is CASSRTGGQPQHF. CDR3 nucleotide sequence: TGTGCCAGCAGTCGGACAGGGGGTCAGCCCCAGCATTTT. The chain is built from TRBV6-5 and TRBJ1-5; 10 bases line up with TRBD1. After removal of 5 bases from V and 6 bases from J, the junction contained 1 base not matched to a gene. Germline V gene data show CDR1 as MNHEY and CDR2 as SVGAGI. This CDR3 spans 13 amino acids.

This clone was observed once. This chain links TRBV5-1 with TRBJ1-2; 10 nucleotides match TRBD1. The CDR3 spans 16 residues. J gave up 4 bases and V 2 bases, and 8 bases lay outside the gene matches. Germline assignment: CDR1 SGHRS and CDR2 YFSETQ. CDR3 DNA: TGCGCCAGCAGCTTAACCGCGGGACAGGGGTCCTATGGCTACACCTTC. Its translation is CASSLTAGQGSYGYTF.

This clone appeared a few times. Other nucleotide sequences in the sample specify the same CDR3. V and J are TRBV6-4 and TRBJ2-1, with 9 bases matching TRBD1. Germline-derived CDR1 and CDR2 are MRHNA and SNTAGT. This CDR3 comprises 14 residues. After removal of 4 bases from V and 10 bases from J, the junction contained 8 bases not matched to a gene. For the CDR3, the DNA is TGTGCCAGCAGTGCCCTCCCGGGACAGGGAGAGCAGTTCTTC. This gives the protein CASSALPGQGEQFF.

V is TRBV13 and J is TRBJ1-3; no clear D gene. The ends were cut back, 7 bases at V and 0 bases at J, with 4 bases in the middle. This CDR3 has 12 amino acids. Germline CDR1 is PRHDT and CDR2 is FYEKMQ (reference sequence). Written as DNA, the CDR3 is TGTGCCAGCACCAACTCTGGAAACACCATATATTTT. Translated, it gives CASTNSGNTIYF.

This chain links TRBV5-5 with TRBJ2-3, with 8 bases that match TRBD2. The CDR3 is made up of 14 amino acids. V gave up 1 base and J gave up 5 bases; unmatched junction bases: 3. Germline V gene sequence: CDR1 SGHKS, CDR2 YYEKEE (reference sequence). The CDR3 protein is CASSLSGGQDTQYF. CDR3 nucleotide sequence: TGTGCCAGCAGCTTGAGCGGGGGACAAGATACGCAGTATTTT.

This chain uses TRBV15 with TRBJ2-7; D is ambiguous. V was pared by 0 bases and J by 0 bases, with 9 bases between. The CDR3 extends over 15 amino acids. CDR1 and CDR2 from the germline V gene are LNHNV and YYDKDF (reference sequence). The CDR3 protein is CATSRDEWSSYEQYF. The CDR3, as DNA: TGTGCCACCAGCAGAGATGAGTGGAGCTCCTACGAGCAGTACTTC.

The rearrangement joins TRBV28 to TRBJ2-7, with 8 nucleotides matching TRBD1. Germline CDR1 and CDR2: MDHEN and SYDVKM. V lost 4 bases, J lost 5 bases, and 10 bases stayed unmatched. The CDR3 loop spans 15 amino acids. The CDR3 spells CASSYIRGTGNEQYF. The CDR3 nucleotides are TGTGCCAGCAGTTACATACGCGGGACAGGTAACGAGCAGTACTTC.

The J gene is TRBJ1-2, the V gene TRBV19; 11 bases are shared with TRBD1. Germline V CDR1 and CDR2: LNHDA, SQIVND (reference sequence). The CDR3 has 14 residues. The trim removed 6 bases at V and 8 bases at J, leaving 8 bases unmatched. The CDR3 loop reads CASRDRGRTGGYTF. DNA of the CDR3: TGTGCCAGTAGGGACAGGGGGCGGACGGGCGGCTACACCTTC.

The V call is TRBV7-9, the J call TRBJ2-7; D gene uncertain. Germline CDR1 and CDR2: SEHNR and FQNEAQ (reference sequence). CDR3 length equals 14 residues. V was cut by 3 bases and J by 11 bases, with 20 bases left in between. The CDR3 coding sequence is TGTGCCAGCAGCTTGGATCCGACTGTTTGGAAAAAGTACTTC. Its protein product is CASSLDPTVWKKYF.

This clone was picked up one time. The genes are TRBV28 and TRBJ2-3; 9 bases fit TRBD1. Trimming removed 4 bases from V and 5 bases from J; junction bases left unmatched: 7. The CDR3 spans 15 residues. Germline lookup yields CDR1 MDHEN and CDR2 SYDVKM. CDR3 loop: CASSSAGTGLDTQYF. CDR3 sequence (DNA): TGTGCCAGCAGTTCCGCCGGGACAGGGTTAGATACGCAGTATTTT. Filled out from reference TRBV28 and TRBJ2-3, the complete variable domain reads DVKVTQSSRYLVKRTGEKVFLECVQDMDHENMFWYRQDPGLGLRLIYFSYDVKMKEKGDIPEGYSVSREKKERFSLILESASTNQTSMYLCASSSAGTGLDTQYFGPGTRLTVL.

The chain has TRBV28 and TRBJ1-6; TRBD1 might be the D (5 bases). Per the germline V gene, CDR1 is MDHEN and CDR2 is SYDVKM. V was shortened by 5 bases and J by 4 bases, with 12 bases between the two germline ends. CDR3 size: 15 residues. The CDR3 sequence is CASSVSGRYNSPLHF. Written as DNA, the CDR3 is TGTGCCAGCAGTGTGTCAGGGCGATATAATTCACCCCTCCACTTT.

DNA of the CDR3: TGCAGTGCTACCGGGGGTCTTGAAGCTTTCTTT. It is translated as CSATGGLEAFF. The chain carries TRBV20-1 and TRBJ1-1, with D possibly TRBD1 on 5 matching bases. The CDR3 sequence is 11 residues long. V lost 4 bases and J 7 bases, leaving 10 bases between the germline ends. Germline CDR1 reads DFQATT; CDR2 reads SNEGSKA (reference sequence).

The chain uses TRBV5-1 and TRBJ2-3, with TRBD2 matching over 16 bases. The trim removed 3 bases at V and 2 bases at J, leaving 6 bases unmatched. The CDR3 extends over 18 amino acids. The germline V gene encodes CDR1 SGHRS and CDR2 YFSETQ. The CDR3 DNA reads as TGCGCCAGCAGCTGGGGACTAGCGGGGGGGACCTCCACAGATACGCAGTATTTT. It encodes CASSWGLAGGTSTDTQYF.

This clone was seen only a few times. The V and J genes are TRBV2 and TRBJ1-2; tentatively, D is TRBD1 (5 bases). There are 14 residues in the CDR3. Germline V lookup: CDR1 SNHLY, CDR2 FYNNEI. The V end lost 5 bases, the J end lost 5 bases, and 15 bases lay between the germline ends. The CDR3 coding sequence is TGTGCCAGCAGTCCAGCGGGGGTAGGTTATGGCTACACCTTC. As protein: CASSPAGVGYGYTF.

The chain uses TRBV4-3 and TRBJ1-5; D is possibly TRBD1 (5 bases). The CDR3 contains 14 residues. V was shortened by 4 bases and J by 6 bases, with 13 bases between the two germline ends. Germline-derived CDR1 and CDR2 are LGHNA and YSLEER. CDR3 bases: TGCGCCAGCAGCCTCTCCGGGGGGGGTCAGCCCCAGCATTTT. Translation gives CASSLSGGGQPQHF.

This clone has only one observation. The chain uses TRBV7-3 and TRBJ2-6; D may be TRBD2 (6 bases). The germline gives CDR1 SGHTA, CDR2 FQGTGA. The germline V and J ends were trimmed by 1 base and 2 bases, with 9 bases remaining between them. This CDR3 contains 16 residues. CDR3: CASSLIPGAGANVLTF. The CDR3 DNA reads TGTGCCAGCAGCTTAATCCCGGGGGCTGGGGCCAACGTCCTGACTTTC. The variable domain in full, completed from reference TRBV7-3 and TRBJ2-6, reads GAGVSQTPSNKVTEKGKYVELRCDPISGHTALYWYRQSLGQGPEFLIYFQGTGAADDSGLPNDRFFAVRPEGSVSTLKIQRTERGDSAVYLCASSLIPGAGANVLTFGAGSRLTVL.

The chain links TRBV6-1 to TRBJ2-1, with D perhaps matching TRBD1 (6 bases). The CDR3 contains 13 residues. V shed 4 bases and J shed 5 bases, with 9 bases lying between them. The V gene's germline CDR1 is MNHNS and CDR2 SASEGT. In DNA, the CDR3 is TGTGCCAGCAGTGGGACAGAGAACAATGAGCAGTTCTTC. Its protein is CASSGTENNEQFF.

This clone came up a few times. The chain combines TRBV6-6 with TRBJ2-2; 10 bases agree with TRBD2. Germline-derived CDR1 and CDR2 are MNHNY and SVGAGI (reference sequence). V lost 4 bases, J lost 6 bases, and 8 bases stayed unmatched. The CDR3 runs to 16 residues. The CDR3 DNA reads as TGTGCCAGCAGTTTATCCGGGACTAGCGCCCCCGGGGAGCTGTTTTTT. Translating gives CASSLSGTSAPGELFF.

The chain recombines TRBV27 with TRBJ2-2; D perhaps matches TRBD2 (5 bases). In germline, CDR1 is MNHEY, CDR2 SMNVEV (reference sequence). The CDR3 is 14 amino acids. Trimming stripped 6 bases from V and 1 base from J, with 9 bases between. CDR3 sequence: CASRVGENTGELFF. Here the CDR3 DNA reads TGTGCCAGCAGGGTCGGGGAGAACACCGGGGAGCTGTTTTTT.

The rearrangement links TRBV4-1 to TRBJ1-5, with TRBD1 matching over 10 bases. V trimming: 2 bases; J trimming: 0 bases; junction bases outside the gene matches: 10. The CDR3 is 19 amino acids. The germline CDR1 and CDR2 sequences are MGHRA and YSYEKL. The CDR3 DNA reads as TGCGCCAGCAGCCAATTCCGGGACAGGGGATTGAATAGCAATCAGCCCCAGCATTTT. Translating gives CASSQFRDRGLNSNQPQHF.

The chain recombines TRBV28 with TRBJ2-5; 7 bases fit TRBD2. V lost 6 bases, J lost 0 bases, and 7 bases stayed unmatched. The CDR3 sequence is 15 residues long. Germline CDR1 and CDR2: MDHEN and SYDVKM. The CDR3 region is CASSPTSRYQETQYF. For the CDR3, the DNA is TGTGCCAGCAGCCCGACTAGCCGGTACCAAGAGACCCAGTACTTC.

This sequence joins TRBV7-8 and TRBJ2-3, with TRBD2 matching over 10 bases. V dropped 10 bases and J dropped 10; count of bases not matched to a gene: 14. The CDR3 runs to 14 residues. Per the germline V gene, CDR1 is SGHVS and CDR2 is FQNEAQ. The CDR3 sequence: CATMGASGGRAQYF. DNA of the CDR3: TGTGCCACCATGGGGGCTAGCGGGGGAAGGGCGCAGTATTTT.